This T cell receptor (beta chain) comes out of a study of blood T cell repertoires in COVID-19. The V end was cut by 5 bases, the J end by 7 bases, with 11 bases between. Germline V gene data show CDR1 as SGHVS and CDR2 as FNYEAQ. The CDR3 totals 13 residues. Only in-frame clones appear in the TCRdb table, and some are missing; sequencing was by immunoSEQ multiplex PCR. The repertoire holds nearly 200,000 clones, with less than 90% as singletons. This TCR came from a woman aged 70-85 years with acute or convalescent COVID-19. Sequencing was carried out using peripheral blood. V usage is TRBV7-6 and J usage is TRBJ2-2; D possibly corresponds to TRBD2 (5 bases). The CDR3 region has the DNA TGTGCCAGCAGCGCCGGGATCCGCGGGGAGCTGTTTTTT. It is translated as CASSAGIRGELFF.